This T cell receptor beta chain was profiled in a study of post-analysis software for immune sequencing data. In regard to this clonotype: Its antigen is still unknown.

Tagging with unique molecular identifiers was a feature of the TCR beta cDNA libraries. TCRdb analysed the PCR reads with MiXCR anew, one entry per CDR3 protein. This table has roughly 870,000 distinct CDR3 sequences, 53% appearing once. The study's findings and limits: Roughly five TRBV segments appeared more often in patients than in controls, and TRBV5-6, TRBV5-1 and TRBV20-1 were among these.

CDR1 and CDR2 from the germline V gene are SQVTM and ANQGSEA. The CDR3 length is 12 residues. The trim removed 6 bases at V and 0 bases at J, leaving 2 bases unmatched. This TCR was recovered from a girl aged 5-17 years with multiple sclerosis. The sequencing sample was made of blood. The genes are TRBV29-1 and TRBJ2-7; TRBD2 aligns across 7 bases. CDR3 in amino acids: CSVRGDSYEQYF. The CDR3 nucleotides read TGCAGCGTACGGGGGGACTCCTACGAGCAGTACTTC.